This T cell receptor beta chain was recovered during a study of T cells in Graves' hyperthyroidism and ophthalmopathy. Findings and caveats of the study: A 13 V-J signature model discriminated ophthalmopathy versus stable hyperthyroidism.

V was shortened by 0 bases and J by 4 bases, with 12 bases between the two germline ends. This CDR3 region has 15 residues. RNA transcripts were the template for amplifying TCR beta CDR3 regions. The study used the HTBI primer set for a first-round RT-PCR of the TCR CDR3. Each CDR3 protein gets one entry after TCRdb re-called the multiplex PCR reads with MiXCR. The data contain approximately 520,000 distinct CDR3 sequences, roughly 24% of them seen just once; the ten biggest clones take up approximately 10%. In this sample, this clonotype turned up a few times. Its antigen is unknown. Sequences were obtained from blood. The chain couples TRBV12-3 or TRBV12-4 to TRBJ1-2; D unresolved. The sequence came from a woman aged 30 to 39 with Graves' ophthalmopathy. CDR3 amino acids: CASSLAHGEAYGYTF. The CDR3 region has the DNA TGTGCCAGCAGTTTAGCGCACGGGGAGGCCTATGGCTACACCTTC.